What follows is one T cell receptor (beta chain) and its context. These data originate in a study of Ad26.COV2.S vaccination and SARS-CoV-2 variants. The CDR3 covers 18 residues. Germline assignment: CDR1 LGHNA and CDR2 YNFKEQ. V lost 1 base to trimming and J lost 8 bases; unmatched junction nucleotides: 14. Indicated treatment: approximately 18 received Ad26.COV2.S at low or high dose, single or two shots; about 5 received placebo; per-sample allocation not given. The investigators took samples on day 63 after the first vaccine or placebo injection. A Boston donor was an adult aged 18-55 years. An Ad26 vector that expressed Wuhan-strain SARS-CoV-2 spike constituted the vaccine. Method: immunoSEQ multiplex PCR; TCRdb's copy keeps in-frame clones and lacks some. The data contain about 240,000 clones, 88% of them singletons.

This TCR was recovered from a person aged 18-65 years who received the Ad26.COV2.S COVID-19 vaccine or a placebo. Sequenced here: peripheral blood, sampled in a trial of Ad26.COV2.S vaccine versus placebo. This sequence joins TRBV4-2 and TRBJ2-1, with TRBD2 identical over 10 bases. Written as DNA, the CDR3 is TGTGCCAGCAGCCAAGTCAATAGCGGGGGGCCCCCGGCCCATGAGCAGTTCTTC. Translation: CASSQVNSGGPPAHEQFF.